This T cell receptor (beta chain) was sequenced during a study of identical twins. A single record per CDR3 protein comes from TCRdb applying MiXCR to the 5' RACE reads. This sample carries around 680,000 distinct CDR3 sequences, over 8.5% of them seen once, and the ten largest clones take roughly 0.9%. V was pared by 3 bases and J by 2 bases, with 8 bases of the junction left unmatched. Germline CDR1 reads SGHDT; CDR2 reads YYEEEE. The CDR3 has 16 residues. These data were also filed under a second study, of yellow fever vaccine responses in identical twins.

This sequence originates from a woman under 30 in good health. The sequenced material came from PBMCs. V and J are TRBV5-6 and TRBJ2-3; 8 bases line up with TRBD2. Written as DNA, the CDR3 is TGTGCCAGCAGCTCCCGGGTAGCGGGGTTCACAGATACGCAGTATTTT. This sequence encodes CASSSRVAGFTDTQYF. Drawing the rest from reference TRBV5-6 and TRBJ2-3, the complete variable domain is DAGVTQSPTHLIKTRGQQVTLRCSPKSGHDTVSWYQQALGQGPQFIFQYYEEEERQRGNFPDRFSGHQFPNYSSELNVNALLLGDSALYLCASSSRVAGFTDTQYFGPGTRLTVL.